The 6 T cell receptor beta chains in this list originate from one sample, sequenced in a study of blood T cell repertoires in COVID-19 (dated by TCRdb to 2018 to 2020). Library preparation employed the immunoSEQ multiplex PCR assay. TCRdb retrieved this table from immuneACCESS and kept in-frame rearrangements only. Not all clones are present; in checked studies, unresolved V genes account for under half, and no reason is known for the remainder. The sample records almost 250,000 clones, around 89% of which are singletons. The top ten constitute more than 3.5% of the sample. The sequencing sample was made of PBMCs or T cells enriched from blood (not recorded which). The source is a woman younger than 45 who had recovered from COVID-19.

The chain links TRBV28 to TRBJ1-5; D might be TRBD1 (6 bases). This CDR3 has 15 residues. V was trimmed by 2 bases and J by 3 bases, leaving 11 bases between them. Germline V gene data show CDR1 as MDHEN and CDR2 as SYDVKM. The CDR3 DNA sequence: TGTGCCAGCAGTTTAAGTTACAGGGACAATCAGCCCCAGCATTTT. Its translation: CASSLSYRDNQPQHF.

This sequence joins TRBV5-1 and TRBJ2-7; perhaps TRBD2 as D (6 bases). Germline loops: CDR1 SGHRS, CDR2 YFSETQ. The CDR3 runs to 15 residues. V dropped 0 bases and J dropped 3 bases, with 13 bases sitting between them. CDR3 coding DNA: TGCGCCAGCAGCTTGGCCGGCGGGATTGTCTACGAGCAGTACTTC. As protein: CASSLAGGIVYEQYF.

The chain is built from TRBV18 and TRBJ2-1, with a tentative D call TRBD1 (5 bases). The CDR3 consists of 15 residues. The germline V gene encodes CDR1 KGHSH and CDR2 LQKENI. Deletions cut 3 bases from V and 5 bases from J, with 14 bases between. In DNA, the CDR3 is TGTGCCAGCTCACCCCCCGTCCGGACAAACAATGAGCAGTTCTTC. It codes for CASSPPVRTNNEQFF. The full variable domain, in which reference TRBV18 and TRBJ2-1 provide the parts outside the CDR3, is NAGVMQNPRHLVRRRGQEARLRCSPMKGHSHVYWYRQLPEEGLKFMVYLQKENIIDESGMPKERFSAEFPKEGPSILRIQQVVRGDSAAYFCASSPPVRTNNEQFFGPGTRLTVL.

The chain combines TRBV20-1 with TRBJ2-1; 8 nucleotides align to TRBD1. From germline, CDR1 is DFQATT and CDR2 SNEGSKA (reference sequence). V was clipped by 3 bases and J by 4 bases; unmatched bases: 8. This CDR3 region has 15 residues. The CDR3 DNA reads TGCAGTGCTAGTCCCGGGACAGGTTGGTACAATGAGCAGTTCTTC. Translating it yields CSASPGTGWYNEQFF.

V gene TRBV6-1 combines with J gene TRBJ1-4, with 8 bases fitting TRBD1. V shed 8 bases, J shed 8 bases, and the junction held 10 bases outside the gene matches. The CDR3 spans 14 residues. Germline V lookup: CDR1 MNHNS, CDR2 SASEGT. The CDR3 is CASLMGQVNEKLFF. DNA of the CDR3: TGTGCCAGCCTCATGGGACAGGTGAACGAAAAACTGTTTTTT.

The chain joins TRBV24-1 to TRBJ1-3, with TRBD1 as a possible D gene (6 bases). The CDR3 sequence is 11 residues long. Germline lookup yields CDR1 KGHDR and CDR2 SFDVKD. V shed 1 base and J shed 14 bases, with 8 bases lying between them. CDR3 nucleotides: TGTGCCACCAGTGATTTCACAGGGCTATATTTT. Amino acids: CATSDFTGLYF.